This T cell receptor beta chain came from a study of shared T cell receptors in the human thymus. Profiling relied on immunoSEQ multiplex PCR, and the TCRdb table lists in-frame clones only, not all of them. The sample has 500,000 to 750,000 clones; roughly 88% are singletons. The CDR3 totals 18 residues. The germline gives CDR1 SGHAT, CDR2 FQNNGV. The V end lost 6 bases, the J end lost 4 bases, and 25 bases lay between the germline ends. This clone came up a few times. The same sample was also used in a study of human thymus T cells. That report adds: Resections obtained during corrective heart surgery supplied the thymus tissue. Within thymic and blood repertoires, V and J gene usage appeared to be biased.

This chain links TRBV11-2 with TRBJ2-1; maybe TRBD2 (6 bases). The sample was thymocytes. The sequence was obtained from a boy in the first two years of life with a congenital heart defect. The CDR3 nucleotides are TGTGCCAGCAGGAAAGAGGTCCAGCGGGTCCCCCCTTACAATGAGCAGTTCTTC. It specifies CASRKEVQRVPPYNEQFF.